One sample yielded the 26 T cell receptor beta chains listed below, sequenced in a study of T cell changes during pregnancy in multiple sclerosis. Some clones are missing from TCRdb's copy, which holds only in-frame ones; the method was immunoSEQ multiplex PCR. The sample has some 80,000 clones; around 89% are singletons. The sample here was peripheral blood, taken in the first trimester of pregnancy. These receptors all come from a female donor in good health, enrolled as a control in a pregnancy study.

The rearrangement joins TRBV5-4 to TRBJ1-2, with no clear D. Per germline, CDR1 SGHNT and CDR2 YYREEE (reference sequence). The V and J ends lost 5 bases and 5 bases respectively, with 19 bases between them. There are 15 residues in the CDR3. This chain's CDR3 is CASSWWATTGYGYTF. DNA for the CDR3: TGTGCCAGCAGTTGGTGGGCCACAACGGGGTATGGCTACACCTTC.

The chain is built from TRBV25-1 and TRBJ2-6; TRBD1 agrees at 12 bases. V shed 1 base, J shed 3 bases, and the junction held 4 bases outside the gene matches. The CDR3 length is 18 residues. Germline values: CDR1 MGHDK, CDR2 SYGVNS. CDR3 in amino acids: CASSELGQGAGGANVLTF. The CDR3 region has the DNA TGTGCCAGCAGTGAATTGGGACAGGGGGCGGGTGGGGCCAACGTCCTGACTTTC.

This chain connects TRBV28 to TRBJ2-1, with D maybe TRBD2 (6 bases). The V and J ends lost 6 bases and 14 bases respectively, with 17 bases between them. This CDR3 region has 12 residues. From germline, CDR1 is MDHEN and CDR2 SYDVKM. The CDR3 loop is CASSSSLAFKFF. Written as DNA, the CDR3 is TGTGCCAGCAGCTCTAGTCTAGCGTTTAAGTTCTTC.

This clone was seen only once. The V gene is TRBV19, the J gene TRBJ1-2, with 9 bases aligning to TRBD1. Germline V gene lookup returns CDR1 LNHDA and CDR2 SQIVND (reference sequence). V lost 7 bases and J lost 5; bases outside the gene matches: 5. The CDR3 totals 13 residues. CDR3 residues: CASKTGQGYGYTF. Here the CDR3 DNA reads TGTGCCAGTAAGACGGGACAGGGTTATGGCTACACCTTC.

In DNA form, the CDR3 reads TGCGCCAGCAGCGATAGGGGGCGGAACACTGAAGCTTTCTTT. Translating it yields CASSDRGRNTEAFF. This chain links TRBV10-2 with TRBJ1-1, with TRBD1 identical over 7 bases. Germline loops: CDR1 WSHSY, CDR2 SAAADI. With 6 bases clipped from V and 1 base from J, the junction kept 5 bases outside the gene matches. The CDR3 is made up of 14 amino acids.

V and J are TRBV5-1 and TRBJ1-2, with D possibly being TRBD1 (5 bases). Trimming took off 0 bases at V and 2 bases at J, with 11 bases between the two ends. CDR3 length equals 15 residues. Germline values: CDR1 SGHRS, CDR2 YFSETQ. As DNA, the CDR3 is TGCGCCAGCAGCTTGGCCCCAGGGAGGAACTATGGCTACACCTTC. Residues: CASSLAPGRNYGYTF.

V is TRBV2 and J is TRBJ1-5; no firm D call. The CDR3 has 15 residues. The germline V gene encodes CDR1 SNHLY and CDR2 FYNNEI. V shed 6 bases and J shed 2 bases, with 14 bases lying between them. The CDR3 nucleotides read TGTGCCAGCAGGCCACGGGGTTGGGGCAATCAGCCCCAGCATTTT. This codes for CASRPRGWGNQPQHF.

This clone has just one count. A read error may account for a junction end that differs from germline. V is TRBV6-1 and J is TRBJ2-7; the match to TRBD1 covers 7 bases. Germline CDR1 reads MNHNS; CDR2 reads SASEGT. The CDR3 has 15 amino acids. CDR3 sequence (DNA): TGTGCCAGCAGCGAAGGGGGACAGATGACCTACGAGCAGTACTTC. Amino acids: CASSEGGQMTYEQYF.

The chain links TRBV7-9 to TRBJ1-3, with 7 bases matching TRBD1. This CDR3 is built from 16 residues. With 5 bases clipped from V and 4 bases from J, the junction kept 11 bases outside the gene matches. Germline loops: CDR1 SEHNR, CDR2 FQNEAQ (reference sequence). In DNA form, the CDR3 reads TGTGCCAGCAGCCGAGAACAGGGGTTGTGGGGAAACACCATATATTTT. Its translation is CASSREQGLWGNTIYF.

J is TRBJ2-3 and V is TRBV11-3, with D possibly matching TRBD2 (6 bases). This CDR3 contains 14 residues. Between the trimmed V and J ends, which lost 3 bases and 3 bases, there was a span of 10 bases. Germline-derived CDR1 and CDR2 are SGHNT and YENEEA. CDR3 loop: CASSLGGNTDTQYF. CDR3 DNA: TGTGCCAGCAGCTTGGGGGGTAATACAGATACGCAGTATTTT.

This chain connects TRBV27 to TRBJ1-2; 8 nucleotides align to TRBD1. Per the germline V gene, CDR1 is MNHEY and CDR2 is SMNVEV (reference sequence). The CDR3 totals 13 residues. J was trimmed by 7 bases and V by 5 bases; bases with no gene match: 6. CDR3 sequence reads: CASSPRGTGGYTF. The DNA for the CDR3 is TGTGCCAGCAGTCCAAGGGGGACAGGTGGCTACACCTTC.

V gene TRBV11-2 combines with J gene TRBJ1-4; D possibly corresponds to TRBD1 (6 bases). CDR3 length: 15 amino acids. In germline, CDR1 is SGHAT, CDR2 FQNNGV. V was shortened by 3 bases and J by 7 bases, with 15 bases between the two germline ends. The CDR3, as DNA: TGTGCCAGCAGCTTTGCGGGGGCGAGGGGTGAAAAACTGTTTTTT. It specifies CASSFAGARGEKLFF.

This chain joins TRBV6-6 and TRBJ1-5; 8 bases map to TRBD1. Looked up from germline, CDR1 is MNHNY and CDR2 is SVGAGI (reference sequence). With 2 bases clipped from V and 6 bases from J, the junction kept 3 bases outside the gene matches. The CDR3 is 14 amino acids. The CDR3 region is CASSYQGAFQPQHF. In nucleotides, the CDR3 is TGTGCCAGCAGTTACCAGGGGGCGTTTCAGCCCCAGCATTTT.

CDR3 DNA: TGTGCCAGCAGCTTGGAGGGGCGGGGCACTGTGAACACTGAAGCTTTCTTT. Translation: CASSLEGRGTVNTEAFF. This chain joins TRBV5-5 and TRBJ1-1, with D perhaps TRBD1 (5 bases). CDR3 length: 17 amino acids. Germline values: CDR1 SGHKS, CDR2 YYEKEE (reference sequence). V was clipped by 0 bases and J by 0 bases, with 15 bases between them.

The chain couples TRBV15 to TRBJ2-2; D not certain. Germline V gene sequence: CDR1 LNHNV, CDR2 YYDKDF (reference sequence). The CDR3 consists of 15 residues. V was cut by 4 bases and J by 8 bases, with 17 bases left in between. The CDR3 protein is CATSNLSLIPGELFF. CDR3 bases: TGTGCCACCAGCAACCTATCCTTAATCCCGGGGGAGCTGTTTTTT.

V gene TRBV4-2 combines with J gene TRBJ2-7, with 9 bases fitting TRBD2. The germline V gene has CDR1 LGHNA and CDR2 YNFKEQ. The CDR3 is 14 residues long. V lost 4 bases to trimming and J lost 6 bases; unmatched junction nucleotides: 7. The CDR3, as DNA: TGTGCCAGCAGCCCCCTCGGGCGGGAGGGCGAGCAGTACTTC. Encoded protein: CASSPLGREGEQYF.

This clone appeared once. The DNA is left out, because the CDR3 cannot be placed on it with certainty; the CDR3 is given as TCRdb lists it. This sequence joins TRBV9 and TRBJ2-7; the D segment call TRBD1 is taken from the table without a DNA check. The CDR3 comprises 22 residues, both ends counted. In germline, CDR1 is SGDLS, CDR2 YYNGEE. The CDR3 is CASSVTRQEKTHYEQYFSEQYF.

The V call is TRBV5-1, the J call TRBJ2-3; TRBD1 matches at 8 bases. J gave up 6 bases and V 4 bases, and 4 bases lay outside the gene matches. Germline V CDR1 and CDR2: SGHRS, YFSETQ. The CDR3 is made up of 13 amino acids. CDR3 sequence (DNA): TGCGCCAGCAGCATTAGGACAGGGGATACGCAGTATTTT. Translating it yields CASSIRTGDTQYF.

This clone was counted only a few times. V and J are TRBV7-6 and TRBJ2-7; 8 nucleotides line up with TRBD1. This CDR3 contains 15 residues. The V gene end was trimmed by 1 base and the J gene end by 4 bases; junction bases not matched to a gene: 6. Germline CDR1 is SGHVS and CDR2 is FNYEAQ. The CDR3 reads CASSLGQGSLYEQYF. The CDR3 coding sequence is TGTGCCAGCAGCTTAGGACAGGGGTCCCTTTACGAGCAGTACTTC.

The rearrangement uses TRBV6-5 and TRBJ1-4; perhaps TRBD1 as D (6 bases). The CDR3 is 16 residues long. Per the germline V gene, CDR1 is MNHEY and CDR2 is SVGAGI. Trimming removed 0 bases from V and 8 bases from J, with 16 bases in between. The DNA for the CDR3 is TGTGCCAGCAGTTACTCGATGTTGGGACAATCGGAAAAACTGTTTTTT. It specifies CASSYSMLGQSEKLFF.

This clone was counted a few times. The gene calls are TRBV19 and TRBJ1-5; 7 bases are a match to TRBD1. Unmatched junction bases numbered 5, after V lost 5 bases and J lost 4 bases. The germline gives CDR1 LNHDA, CDR2 SQIVND (reference sequence). The CDR3 spans 14 residues. CDR3 nucleotide sequence: TGTGCCAGTAGTGTGGACAGGACGAATCAGCCCCAGCATTTT. It is translated as CASSVDRTNQPQHF.

The chain recombines TRBV27 with TRBJ2-7; TRBD2 matches at 8 bases. Trimming cost V 3 bases and J 3 bases; bases outside gene matches: 1. Looked up from germline, CDR1 is MNHEY and CDR2 is SMNVEV (reference sequence). The length of the CDR3 is 13 residues. Here the CDR3 reads CASSFGTSYEQYF. The CDR3, as DNA: TGTGCCAGCAGTTTCGGGACTAGCTACGAGCAGTACTTC.

The chain joins TRBV5-1 to TRBJ1-4, with D possibly TRBD1 on 6 matching bases. The CDR3 runs to 12 residues. V shed 7 bases and J shed 5 bases, with 9 bases lying between them. The germline V gene has CDR1 SGHRS and CDR2 YFSETQ. CDR3: CASSDRNEKLFF. The CDR3 DNA sequence: TGCGCCAGCTCCGACAGGAATGAAAAACTGTTTTTT.

The rearrangement links TRBV10-3 to TRBJ2-3; 9 bases fit TRBD2. The junction had 4 bases not matched to a gene; V was cut back by 0 bases and J by 0 bases. Per germline, CDR1 ENHRY and CDR2 SYGVKD. CDR3 size: 17 residues. CDR3 sequence (DNA): TGTGCCATCAGTGAGTCCAGCGGGGGGCCTAGCACAGATACGCAGTATTTT. This translates into CAISESSGGPSTDTQYF.

This chain links TRBV9 with TRBJ2-1; TRBD2 matches 13 bases. The CDR3 is 16 amino acids. Germline assignment: CDR1 SGDLS and CDR2 YYNGEE. The V gene end was trimmed by 4 bases and the J gene end by 8 bases; junction bases not matched to a gene: 9. CDR3 amino acids: CASSSTSGGARDEQFF. The CDR3 nucleotides are TGTGCCAGCAGCTCCACTAGCGGGGGGGCGAGAGATGAGCAGTTCTTC. The whole variable domain, filled in from reference TRBV9 and TRBJ2-1, reads DSGVTQTPKHLITATGQRVTLRCSPRSGDLSVYWYQQSLDQGLQFLIQYYNGEERAKGNILERFSAQQFPDLHSELNLSSLELGDSALYFCASSSTSGGARDEQFFGPGTRLTVL.

The rearrangement joins TRBV10-3 to TRBJ1-5; D may be TRBD1 (6 bases). Trimming removed 0 bases from V and 6 bases from J, with 21 bases in between. The germline gives CDR1 ENHRY, CDR2 SYGVKD. The CDR3 has 18 amino acids. This CDR3 is CAISESGRGLERGQPQHF. In DNA form, the CDR3 reads TGTGCCATCAGTGAGTCGGGCAGGGGATTGGAAAGGGGTCAGCCCCAGCATTTT.